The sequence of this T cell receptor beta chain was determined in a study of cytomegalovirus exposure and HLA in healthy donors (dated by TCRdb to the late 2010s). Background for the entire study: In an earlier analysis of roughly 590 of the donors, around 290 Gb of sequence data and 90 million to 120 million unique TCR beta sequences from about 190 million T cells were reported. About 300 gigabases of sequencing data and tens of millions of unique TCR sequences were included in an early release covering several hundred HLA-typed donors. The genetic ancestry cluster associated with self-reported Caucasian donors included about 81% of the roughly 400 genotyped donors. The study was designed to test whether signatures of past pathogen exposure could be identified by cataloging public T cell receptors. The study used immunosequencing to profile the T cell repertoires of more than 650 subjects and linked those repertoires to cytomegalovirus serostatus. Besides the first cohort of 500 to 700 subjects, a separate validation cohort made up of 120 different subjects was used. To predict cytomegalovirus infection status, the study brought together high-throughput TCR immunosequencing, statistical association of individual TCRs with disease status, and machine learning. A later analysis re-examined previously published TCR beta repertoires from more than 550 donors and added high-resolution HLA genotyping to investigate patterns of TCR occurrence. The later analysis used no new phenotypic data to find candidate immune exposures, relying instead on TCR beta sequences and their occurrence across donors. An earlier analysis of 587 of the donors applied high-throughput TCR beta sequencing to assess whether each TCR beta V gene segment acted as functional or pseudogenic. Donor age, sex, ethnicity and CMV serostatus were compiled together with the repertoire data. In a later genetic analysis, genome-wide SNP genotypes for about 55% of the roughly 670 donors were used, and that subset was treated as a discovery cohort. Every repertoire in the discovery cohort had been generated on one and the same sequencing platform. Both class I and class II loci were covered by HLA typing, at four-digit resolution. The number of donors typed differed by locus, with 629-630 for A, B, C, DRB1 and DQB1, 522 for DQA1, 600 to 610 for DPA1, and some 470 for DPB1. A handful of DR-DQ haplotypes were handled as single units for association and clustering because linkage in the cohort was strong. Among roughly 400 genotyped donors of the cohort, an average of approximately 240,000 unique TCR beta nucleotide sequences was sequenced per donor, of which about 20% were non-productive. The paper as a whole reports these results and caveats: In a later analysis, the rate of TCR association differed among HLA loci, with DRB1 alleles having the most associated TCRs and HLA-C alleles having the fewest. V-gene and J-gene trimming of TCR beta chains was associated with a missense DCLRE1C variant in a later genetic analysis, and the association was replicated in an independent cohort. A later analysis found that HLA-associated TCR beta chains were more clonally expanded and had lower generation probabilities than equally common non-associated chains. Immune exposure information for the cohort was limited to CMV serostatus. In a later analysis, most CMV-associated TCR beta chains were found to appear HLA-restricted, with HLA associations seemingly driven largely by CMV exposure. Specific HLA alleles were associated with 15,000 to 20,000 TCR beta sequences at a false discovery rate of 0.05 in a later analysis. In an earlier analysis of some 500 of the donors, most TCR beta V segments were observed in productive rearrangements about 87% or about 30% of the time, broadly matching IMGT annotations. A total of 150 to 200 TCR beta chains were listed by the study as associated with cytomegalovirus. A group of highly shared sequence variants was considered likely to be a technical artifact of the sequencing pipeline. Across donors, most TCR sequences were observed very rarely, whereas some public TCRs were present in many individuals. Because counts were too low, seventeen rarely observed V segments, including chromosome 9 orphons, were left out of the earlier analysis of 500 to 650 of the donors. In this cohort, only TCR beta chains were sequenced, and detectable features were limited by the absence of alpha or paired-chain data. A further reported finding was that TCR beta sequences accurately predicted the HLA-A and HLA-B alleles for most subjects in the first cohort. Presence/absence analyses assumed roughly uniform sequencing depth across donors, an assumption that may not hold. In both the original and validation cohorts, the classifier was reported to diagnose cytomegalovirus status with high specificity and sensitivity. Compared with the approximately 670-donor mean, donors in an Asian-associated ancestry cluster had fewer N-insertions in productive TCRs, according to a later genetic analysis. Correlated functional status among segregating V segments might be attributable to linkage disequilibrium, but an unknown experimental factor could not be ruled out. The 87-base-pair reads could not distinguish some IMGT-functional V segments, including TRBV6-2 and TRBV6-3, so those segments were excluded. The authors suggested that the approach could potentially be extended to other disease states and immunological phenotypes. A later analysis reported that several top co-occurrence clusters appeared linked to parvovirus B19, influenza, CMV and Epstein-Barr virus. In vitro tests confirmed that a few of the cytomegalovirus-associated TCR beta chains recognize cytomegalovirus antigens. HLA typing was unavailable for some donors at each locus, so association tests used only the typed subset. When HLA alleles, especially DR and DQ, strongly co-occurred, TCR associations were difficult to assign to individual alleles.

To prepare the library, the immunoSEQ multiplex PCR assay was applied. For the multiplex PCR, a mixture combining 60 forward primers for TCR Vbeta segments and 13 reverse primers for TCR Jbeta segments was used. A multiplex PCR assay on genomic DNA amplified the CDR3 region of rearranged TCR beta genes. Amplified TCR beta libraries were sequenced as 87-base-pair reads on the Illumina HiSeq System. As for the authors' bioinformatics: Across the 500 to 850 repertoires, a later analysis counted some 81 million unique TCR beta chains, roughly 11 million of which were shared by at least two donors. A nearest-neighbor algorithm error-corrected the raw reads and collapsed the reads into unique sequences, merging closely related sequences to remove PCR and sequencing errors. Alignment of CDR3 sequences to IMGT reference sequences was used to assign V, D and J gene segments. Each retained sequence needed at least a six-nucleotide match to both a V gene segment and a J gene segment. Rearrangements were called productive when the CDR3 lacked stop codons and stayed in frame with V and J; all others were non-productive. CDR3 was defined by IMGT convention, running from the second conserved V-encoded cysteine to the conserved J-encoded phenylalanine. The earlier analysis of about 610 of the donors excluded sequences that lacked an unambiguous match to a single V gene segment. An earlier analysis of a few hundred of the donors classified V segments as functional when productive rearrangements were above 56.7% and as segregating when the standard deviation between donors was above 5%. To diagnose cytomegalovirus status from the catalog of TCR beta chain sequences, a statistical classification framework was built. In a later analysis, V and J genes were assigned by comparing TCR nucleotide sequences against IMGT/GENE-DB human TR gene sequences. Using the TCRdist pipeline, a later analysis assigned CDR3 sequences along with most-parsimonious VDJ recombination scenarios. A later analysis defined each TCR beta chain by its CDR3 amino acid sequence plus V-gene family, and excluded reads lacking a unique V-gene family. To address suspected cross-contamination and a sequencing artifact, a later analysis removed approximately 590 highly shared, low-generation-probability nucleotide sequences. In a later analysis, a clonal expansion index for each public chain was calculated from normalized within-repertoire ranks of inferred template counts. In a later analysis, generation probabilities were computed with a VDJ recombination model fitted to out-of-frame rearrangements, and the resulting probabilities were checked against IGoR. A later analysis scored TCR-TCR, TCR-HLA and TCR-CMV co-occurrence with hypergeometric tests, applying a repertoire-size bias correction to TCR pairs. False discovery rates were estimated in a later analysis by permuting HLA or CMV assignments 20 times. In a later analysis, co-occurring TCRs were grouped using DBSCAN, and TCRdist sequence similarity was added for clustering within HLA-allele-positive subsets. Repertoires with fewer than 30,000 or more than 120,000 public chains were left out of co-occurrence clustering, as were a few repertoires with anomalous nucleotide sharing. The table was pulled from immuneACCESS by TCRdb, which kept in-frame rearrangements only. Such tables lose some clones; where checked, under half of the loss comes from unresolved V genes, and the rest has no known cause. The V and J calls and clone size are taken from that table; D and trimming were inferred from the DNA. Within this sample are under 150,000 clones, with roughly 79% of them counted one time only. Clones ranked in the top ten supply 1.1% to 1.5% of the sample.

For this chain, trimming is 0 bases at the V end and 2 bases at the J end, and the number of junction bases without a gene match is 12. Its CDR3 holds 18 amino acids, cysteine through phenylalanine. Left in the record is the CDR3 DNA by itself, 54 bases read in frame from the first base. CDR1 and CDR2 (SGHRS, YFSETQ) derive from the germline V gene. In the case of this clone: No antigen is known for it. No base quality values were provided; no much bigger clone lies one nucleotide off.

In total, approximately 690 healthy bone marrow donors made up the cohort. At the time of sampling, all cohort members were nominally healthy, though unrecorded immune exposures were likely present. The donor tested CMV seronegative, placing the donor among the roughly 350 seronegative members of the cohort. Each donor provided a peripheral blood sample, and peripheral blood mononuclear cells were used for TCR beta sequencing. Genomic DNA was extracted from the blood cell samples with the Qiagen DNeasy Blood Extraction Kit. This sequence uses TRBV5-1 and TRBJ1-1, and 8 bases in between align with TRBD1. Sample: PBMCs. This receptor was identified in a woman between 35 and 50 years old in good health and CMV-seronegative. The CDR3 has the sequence CASSLEVPGQASNTEAFF. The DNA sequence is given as TGCGCCAGCAGCTTGGAAGTCCCGGGACAGGCTAGTAACACTGAAGCTTTCTTT.